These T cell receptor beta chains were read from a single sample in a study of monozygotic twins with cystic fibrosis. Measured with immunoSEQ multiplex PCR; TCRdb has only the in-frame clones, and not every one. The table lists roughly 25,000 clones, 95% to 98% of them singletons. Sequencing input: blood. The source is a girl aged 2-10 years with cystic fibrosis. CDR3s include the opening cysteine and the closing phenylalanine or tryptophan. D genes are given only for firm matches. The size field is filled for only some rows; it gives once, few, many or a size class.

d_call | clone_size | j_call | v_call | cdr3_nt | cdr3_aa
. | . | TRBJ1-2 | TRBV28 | TGTGCCAGCAGTTTCTTTCGGGACGGCTACACCTTC | CASSFFRDGYTF
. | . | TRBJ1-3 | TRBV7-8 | TGTGCCAGCAGCCAAGGGTATTCGGGAAACACCATATATTTT | CASSQGYSGNTIYF
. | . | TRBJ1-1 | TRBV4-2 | TGTGCCAGCAGCCAAGATTCGAGGGACACTGAAGCTTTCTTT | CASSQDSRDTEAFF
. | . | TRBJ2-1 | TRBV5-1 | TGCGCCAGCAGCTCGACACCCCTGTACAATGAGCAGTTCTTC | CASSSTPLYNEQFF
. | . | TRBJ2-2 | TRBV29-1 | TGCAGCGTTGGTGATAGCCCCGGGGAGCTGTTTTTT | CSVGDSPGELFF
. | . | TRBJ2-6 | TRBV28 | TGTGCCAGCAGTTCTCAGGACTCTGGGGCCAACGTCCTGACTTTC | CASSSQDSGANVLTF
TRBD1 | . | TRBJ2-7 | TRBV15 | TGTGCCACCAGCAGCAGACGACCGGACAGGAGTTTATTCTACGAGCAGTACTTC | CATSSRRPDRSLFYEQYF
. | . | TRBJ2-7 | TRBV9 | TGTGCCAGCAGCGTAGGGAGCGCCTCGTACGAGCAGTACTTC | CASSVGSASYEQYF
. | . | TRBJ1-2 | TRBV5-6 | TGTGCCAGCAGCGACTGGCCCCGGGGGGGCCTCTATGGCTACACCTTC | CASSDWPRGGLYGYTF
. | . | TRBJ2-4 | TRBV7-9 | TGTGCCAGCAGCTTAGTGGGGGAGAGAGACAAAAACATTCAGTACTTC | CASSLVGERDKNIQYF
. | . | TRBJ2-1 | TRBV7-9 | TGTGCCAGCACCCCGCCGGGGAACCGGTACAATGAGCAGTTCTTC | CASTPPGNRYNEQFF
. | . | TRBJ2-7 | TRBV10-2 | TGCGCCAGCAGTGAGAGGTTTTACGAGCAGTACTTC | CASSERFYEQYF
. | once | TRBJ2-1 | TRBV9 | TGTGCCAGCCGAGGCGGAGGTGTGGATGAGCAGTTCTTC | CASRGGGVDEQFF
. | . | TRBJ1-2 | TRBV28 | TGTGCCAGCAGTTCGGGGACAAGTAACTATGGCTACACCTTC | CASSSGTSNYGYTF
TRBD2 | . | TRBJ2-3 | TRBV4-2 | TGTGCCAGCAGCCACGAACTAGCGGGTGGCACAGATACGCAGTATTTT | CASSHELAGGTDTQYF
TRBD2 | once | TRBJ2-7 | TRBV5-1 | TGCGCCAGCAGCTTCGATGCGGGAGAGACGCAGTACTTC | CASSFDAGETQYF
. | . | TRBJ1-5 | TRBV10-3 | TGTGCCATCAGTGACTGGGGCCGGCAGCCCCAGCATTTT | CAISDWGRQPQHF
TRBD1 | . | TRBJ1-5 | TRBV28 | TGTGCCAGCAGTTCGAACCGACAGGGGCGCAATCAGCCCCAGCATTTT | CASSSNRQGRNQPQHF
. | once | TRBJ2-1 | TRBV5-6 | TGTGCCAGCAGCTTGATTAATAGCGCGAACCTTGGTAATGAGCAGTTCTTC | CASSLINSANLGNEQFF
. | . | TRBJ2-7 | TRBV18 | TGTGCCAGCTCACCAATTCCCTCGGCAGGGGTAGGGGCCTACGAGCAGTACTTC | CASSPIPSAGVGAYEQYF
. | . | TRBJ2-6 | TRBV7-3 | TGTGCCAGCAGCTTCAACTACCCCTCTGGGGCCAACGTCCTGACTTTC | CASSFNYPSGANVLTF
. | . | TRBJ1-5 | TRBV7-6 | TGTGCCAGCAGCTTAGAATTAGGTCAGCCCCAGCATTTT | CASSLELGQPQHF
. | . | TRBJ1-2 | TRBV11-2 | TGTGCCAGCCGATGGGGGAGAGACTATGGCTACACCTTC | CASRWGRDYGYTF
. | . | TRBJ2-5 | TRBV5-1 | TGCGCCAGCAGCTTGGGGGTGGGACACAACCAAGAGACCCAGTACTTC | CASSLGVGHNQETQYF
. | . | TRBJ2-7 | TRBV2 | TGTGCCAGCAGTGTCGGCTCTTCCCACTACGAGCAGTACTTC | CASSVGSSHYEQYF
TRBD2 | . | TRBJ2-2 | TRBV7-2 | TGTGCCAGCTACCCAGGAACTAGCGGGAGAGTCGGGGAGCTGTTTTTT | CASYPGTSGRVGELFF
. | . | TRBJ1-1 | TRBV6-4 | TGTGCCAGCAGTGAAATTATCCCGGGACATGAGGTTGAAGCTTTCTTT | CASSEIIPGHEVEAFF
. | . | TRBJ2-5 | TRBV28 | TGTGCCAGCAGTCGCTCAGGGGGAGGTGGGACCCAGTACTTC | CASSRSGGGGTQYF
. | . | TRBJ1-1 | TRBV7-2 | TGTGCCAGCAGCTTAGCCCTGTTGGCGGTCACTGAAGCTTTCTTT | CASSLALLAVTEAFF
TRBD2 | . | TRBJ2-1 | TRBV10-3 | TGTGCCATCAGTGTGGCTAGCGGGAGGTTGAATGAGCAGTTCTTC | CAISVASGRLNEQFF
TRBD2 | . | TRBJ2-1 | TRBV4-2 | TGTGCCAGCAGACCTACTAGCGGGACATCCTACAATGAGCAGTTCTTC | CASRPTSGTSYNEQFF
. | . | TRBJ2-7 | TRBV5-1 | TGCGCCAGCAGCTTTCAACAGGGCGGTCGCGAGCAGTACTTC | CASSFQQGGREQYF
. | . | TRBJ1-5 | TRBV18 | TGTGCCAGCTCGCCCCGGGGCGGGGTCGGGTCGGAGAGGCAGCCCCAGCATTTT | CASSPRGGVGSERQPQHF
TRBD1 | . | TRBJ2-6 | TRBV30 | TGTGCCTGGAGTGTCCGAGGGGGCGTAGGAGTCAACGTCCTGACTTTC | CAWSVRGGVGVNVLTF
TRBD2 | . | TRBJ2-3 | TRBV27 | TGTGCCAGCAGCCGAGCGGGAGGTGTGACAGATACGCAGTATTTT | CASSRAGGVTDTQYF
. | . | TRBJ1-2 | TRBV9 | TGTGCCAGCAGCGTACCAAAGACAGGTTTCGGGGGCTATGGCTACACCTTC | CASSVPKTGFGGYGYTF
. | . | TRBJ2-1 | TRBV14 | TGTGCCAGCAGCCAAGGTTGGGGCGATGAGCAGTTCTTC | CASSQGWGDEQFF
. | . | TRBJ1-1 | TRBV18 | TGTGCCAGCTCACTCACAGGGATGAACACTGAAGCTTTCTTT | CASSLTGMNTEAFF
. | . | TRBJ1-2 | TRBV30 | TGTGCCTGGAGTGACTCAGGGAAGGGTGGCTACACCTTC | CAWSDSGKGGYTF
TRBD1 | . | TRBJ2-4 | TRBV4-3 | TGCGCCAGCAGCCACCGACAGGGGTCAGGGAACATTCAGTACTTC | CASSHRQGSGNIQYF
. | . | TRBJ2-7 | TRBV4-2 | TGTGCCAGCAGCCAAGATGGAAGCGGTAGCTCCTACGAGCAGTACTTC | CASSQDGSGSSYEQYF
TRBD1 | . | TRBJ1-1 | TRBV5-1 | TGCGCCAGCAGCTTGGGGACAGGAAGTGAAGCTTTCTTT | CASSLGTGSEAFF
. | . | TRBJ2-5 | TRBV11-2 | TGTGCCAGCAGCTTAGGTCCCCGGGGCTTGGAGACCCAGTACTTC | CASSLGPRGLETQYF
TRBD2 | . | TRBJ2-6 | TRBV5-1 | TGCGCCAGCAGCTTGAAGCGGGAGTCACTCTCTGGGGCCAACGTCCTGACTTTC | CASSLKRESLSGANVLTF